One sample yielded the 15 T cell receptor beta chains listed below, sequenced in a study of metastatic and nonmetastatic thyroid tumors. MiXCR was used by TCRdb to re-call the PCR reads. The data show roughly 93,000 clones, over 9.5% seen once. All patients reached thyroid surgery having received no treatment beforehand. The sample taken for sequencing was blood. All receptors come from a female donor with papillary thyroid cancer or a benign thyroid nodule (not recorded which). Some clones in this sample may be carry-over from other donors' samples.

Note on this clone: A much larger clone differs from this one at a single base, so this may be a read error. The same CDR3 can be traced to other DNA sequences in this sample. The rearrangement links TRBV7-3 to TRBJ2-4, with D unresolved. V gave up 4 bases and J gave up 10 bases, with 14 bases separating them. Per germline, CDR1 SGHTA and CDR2 FQGTGA. CDR3 length equals 13 residues. The CDR3 DNA sequence: TGTGCCAGCAGCTCCGACGCACCCGGAATTCAGTACTTC. Its protein product is CASSSDAPGIQYF.

This clone was counted ten times or more. A much more abundant neighbour one base away suggests this may be a read error. V and J are TRBV19 and TRBJ2-7; 7 nucleotides match TRBD2. V trimming: 7 bases; J trimming: 0 bases; junction bases outside the gene matches: 9. This CDR3 is 15 amino acids long. Germline V gives CDR1 LNHDA, CDR2 SQIVND (reference sequence). The CDR3 DNA reads as TGTGCCAGTACCGTAGCGGGTACCAACTCCTACGAGCAGTACTTC. This gives the protein CASTVAGTNSYEQYF.

This clone was seen many times. V is TRBV29-1 and J is TRBJ2-1; a possible D gene is TRBD2 (5 bases). The germline CDR1 and CDR2 sequences are SQVTM and ANQGSEA. The V gene lost 1 base and the J gene lost 3 bases, with 7 bases spanning the gap. The CDR3 extends over 13 amino acids. CDR3 region: CSVEGSVYNEQFF. The DNA of the CDR3 is TGCAGCGTTGAAGGTAGCGTCTACAATGAGCAGTTCTTC.

This clone has ten or more counts. The chain links TRBV20-1 to TRBJ1-6; weak D call: TRBD1 (5 bases). The CDR3 runs to 16 residues. CDR1 DFQATT and CDR2 SNEGSKA come from the germline V gene (reference sequence). Trimming stripped 2 bases from V and 6 bases from J, with 17 bases between. The CDR3 DNA is TGCAGTGCTAGATCTAATACGGGACGGAGTAATTCACCCCTCCACTTT. Translated, it gives CSARSNTGRSNSPLHF.

The J gene is TRBJ1-4, the V gene TRBV30; tentatively, D is TRBD1 (6 bases). The CDR3 is 15 residues long. Germline V gene lookup returns CDR1 GTSNPN and CDR2 SVGIG (reference sequence). The V end lost 2 bases, the J end lost 7 bases, and 17 bases lay between the germline ends. This chain's CDR3 is CAWSPWAKGGEKLFF. Written as DNA, the CDR3 is TGTGCCTGGAGTCCCTGGGCCAAAGGGGGTGAAAAACTGTTTTTT.

The sample holds a few counts of this clone. Possible read error: a much larger clone is one base away. The V and J genes are TRBV11-1 and TRBJ2-1, with TRBD2 identical over 11 bases. This CDR3 has 15 amino acids. Trimming removed 6 bases from V and 7 bases from J; junction bases left unmatched: 8. Germline V lookup: CDR1 SGHAT, CDR2 FQDESV (reference sequence). The CDR3, as DNA: TGTGCCAGCAGAAAACTAGCGGGAGTAATTAATGAGCAGTTCTTC. Translation gives CASRKLAGVINEQFF.

The CDR3 DNA reads as TGTGCCTGGAGTGTTAGCGGGGGGACCAGGTCCGGGCAGTTCTTC. Its protein is CAWSVSGGTRSGQFF. The V call is TRBV30, the J call TRBJ2-1; 10 nucleotides agree with TRBD2. Germline V gene sequence: CDR1 GTSNPN, CDR2 SVGIG (reference sequence). The CDR3 has 15 residues. V lost 0 bases to trimming and J lost 12 bases; unmatched junction nucleotides: 11.

This clone occurred many times. The chain links TRBV7-9 to TRBJ1-6, with D possibly being TRBD1 (6 bases). Trimming shortened V by 1 base and J by 6 bases, and 7 bases separated the two germline ends. Germline lookup yields CDR1 SEHNR and CDR2 FQNEAQ (reference sequence). This CDR3 is 14 amino acids long. The CDR3 here is CASSLEDSNSPLHF. In DNA form, the CDR3 reads TGTGCCAGCAGCTTAGAGGACAGTAATTCACCCCTCCACTTT.

This clone was recorded many times. V and J are TRBV7-6 and TRBJ1-1; D is ambiguous. CDR1 and CDR2 from the germline V gene are SGHVS and FNYEAQ. The CDR3 totals 13 residues. The germline V and J ends were trimmed by 5 bases and 5 bases, with 12 bases remaining between them. The CDR3 DNA reads as TGTGCCAGCAGCCCGGACTTGGGGACTGAAGCTTTCTTT. Residues: CASSPDLGTEAFF.

This clone was counted many times. Other DNA sequences of this sample code for an identical CDR3. This chain links TRBV20-1 with TRBJ2-3; 10 positions agree with TRBD2. The CDR3 runs 14 residues. Per the germline V gene, CDR1 is DFQATT and CDR2 is SNEGSKA (reference sequence). Germline trimming cut 4 bases from V and 3 bases from J; bases unmatched to any gene: 4. The CDR3 DNA is TGCAGTGCTACTAGCGGGAGAGGTACAGATACGCAGTATTTT. The encoded protein is CSATSGRGTDTQYF.

This clone has at least ten counts. Written as DNA, the CDR3 is TGTGCCAGCAGCCCGACTAGGGGGTCCTACGAGCAGTACTTC. This gives the protein CASSPTRGSYEQYF. The V gene is TRBV7-2, the J gene TRBJ2-7; D tentatively fits TRBD1 or TRBD2 (6 bases each). CDR1 and CDR2 from the germline V gene are SGHTA and FQGNSA. Trimming shortened V by 5 bases and J by 1 base, and 12 bases separated the two germline ends. The CDR3 has 14 amino acids.

This clone occurred many times. The V gene is TRBV20-1, the J gene TRBJ2-3; TRBD2 matches at 9 bases. With 1 base clipped from V and 7 bases from J, the junction kept 12 bases outside the gene matches. The CDR3 sequence is 16 residues long. Germline-derived CDR1 and CDR2 are DFQATT and SNEGSKA (reference sequence). This CDR3 reads CSARGLAGPMIYTQYF. CDR3 coding DNA: TGCAGTGCTAGAGGGCTAGCGGGGCCCATGATATATACGCAGTATTTT.

At least ten counts were recorded for this clone. The V and J genes are TRBV6-1 and TRBJ2-3; TRBD1 agrees at 7 bases. V was clipped by 6 bases and J by 3 bases; unmatched bases: 6. This CDR3 region has 14 residues. Germline V gene data show CDR1 as MNHNS and CDR2 as SASEGT. The CDR3 here is CASSPGGITDTQYF. The CDR3 coding sequence is TGTGCCAGCAGCCCAGGGGGTATAACAGATACGCAGTATTTT.

This clone was recorded at least ten times. J is TRBJ2-4 and V is TRBV4-2, with TRBD1 matching over 7 bases. Trimming removed 4 bases from V and 4 bases from J; junction bases left unmatched: 4. Germline values: CDR1 LGHNA, CDR2 YNFKEQ. CDR3 length: 14 amino acids. DNA for the CDR3: TGTGCCAGCAGCCCCTCCAGGGGGAAAAACATTCAGTACTTC. This translates into CASSPSRGKNIQYF.

This clone has at least ten counts. CDR3 loop: CSARGLAEYNEQFF. The CDR3 DNA is TGCAGTGCTAGGGGACTAGCGGAATACAATGAGCAGTTCTTC. The chain carries TRBV20-1 and TRBJ2-1; 11 bases map to TRBD2. The germline CDR1 and CDR2 sequences are DFQATT and SNEGSKA (reference sequence). The CDR3 loop spans 14 amino acids. V lost 3 bases and J lost 4; bases outside the gene matches: 2.